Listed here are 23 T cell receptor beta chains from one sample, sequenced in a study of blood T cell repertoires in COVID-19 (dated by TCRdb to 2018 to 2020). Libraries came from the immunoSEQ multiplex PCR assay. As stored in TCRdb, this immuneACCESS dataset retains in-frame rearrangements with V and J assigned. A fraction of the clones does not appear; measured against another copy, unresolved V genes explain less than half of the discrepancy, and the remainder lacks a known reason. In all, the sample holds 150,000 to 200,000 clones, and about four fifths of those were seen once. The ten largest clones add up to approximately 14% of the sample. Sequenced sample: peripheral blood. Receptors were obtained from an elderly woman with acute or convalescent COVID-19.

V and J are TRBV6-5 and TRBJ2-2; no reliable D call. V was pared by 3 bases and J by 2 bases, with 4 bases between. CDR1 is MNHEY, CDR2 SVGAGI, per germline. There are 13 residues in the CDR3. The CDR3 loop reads CASSYHNTGELFF. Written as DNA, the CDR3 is TGTGCCAGCAGTTATCATAACACCGGGGAGCTGTTTTTT.

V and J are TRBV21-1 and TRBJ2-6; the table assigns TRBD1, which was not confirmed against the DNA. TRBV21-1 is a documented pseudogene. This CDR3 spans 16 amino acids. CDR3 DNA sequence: TGTGCCAGCACCCAAGTGAAAGGGGCTGGGGCCAACGTCCTGACTTTC. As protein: CASTQVKGAGANVLTF.

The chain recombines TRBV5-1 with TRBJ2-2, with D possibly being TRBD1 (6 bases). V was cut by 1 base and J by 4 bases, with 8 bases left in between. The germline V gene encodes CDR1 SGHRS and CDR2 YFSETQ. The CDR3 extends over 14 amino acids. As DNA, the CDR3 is TGCGCCAGCAGCTTGACAGGGAGCACCGGGGAGCTGTTTTTT. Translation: CASSLTGSTGELFF.

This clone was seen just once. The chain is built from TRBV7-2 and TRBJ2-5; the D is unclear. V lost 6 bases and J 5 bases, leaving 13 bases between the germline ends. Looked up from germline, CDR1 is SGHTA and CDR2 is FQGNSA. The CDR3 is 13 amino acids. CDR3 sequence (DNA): TGTGCCAGCAGTTCCGAGTCTAGGGAGACCCAGTACTTC. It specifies CASSSESRETQYF.

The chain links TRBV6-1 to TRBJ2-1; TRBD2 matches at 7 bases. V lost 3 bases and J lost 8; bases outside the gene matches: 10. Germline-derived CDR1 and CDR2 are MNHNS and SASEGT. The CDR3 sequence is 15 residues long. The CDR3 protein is CASSDFSAGRDEQFF. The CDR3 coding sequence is TGTGCCAGCAGTGATTTCTCTGCAGGGAGGGATGAGCAGTTCTTC.

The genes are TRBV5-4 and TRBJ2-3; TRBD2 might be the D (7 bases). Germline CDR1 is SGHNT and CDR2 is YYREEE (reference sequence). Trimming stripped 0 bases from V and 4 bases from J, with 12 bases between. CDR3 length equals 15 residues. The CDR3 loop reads CASSLAGGRADTQYF. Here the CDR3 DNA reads TGTGCCAGCAGCTTGGCGGGGGGCCGGGCAGATACGCAGTATTTT.

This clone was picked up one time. The CDR3 sequence is CASSQDHRGVYNEQFF. The CDR3 nucleotides read TGCGCCAGCAGCCAAGACCACAGGGGCGTCTACAATGAGCAGTTCTTC. The rearrangement joins TRBV4-1 to TRBJ2-1; 7 bases agree with TRBD1. The trim removed 0 bases at V and 3 bases at J, leaving 5 bases unmatched. The CDR3 spans 16 residues. Germline-derived CDR1 and CDR2 are MGHRA and YSYEKL.

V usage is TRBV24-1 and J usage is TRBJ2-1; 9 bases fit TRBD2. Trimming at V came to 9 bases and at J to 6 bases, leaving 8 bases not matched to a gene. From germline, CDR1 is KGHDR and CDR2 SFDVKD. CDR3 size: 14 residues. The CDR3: CATGGAGGINEQFF. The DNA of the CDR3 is TGTGCCACCGGAGGGGCGGGAGGGATCAATGAGCAGTTCTTC.

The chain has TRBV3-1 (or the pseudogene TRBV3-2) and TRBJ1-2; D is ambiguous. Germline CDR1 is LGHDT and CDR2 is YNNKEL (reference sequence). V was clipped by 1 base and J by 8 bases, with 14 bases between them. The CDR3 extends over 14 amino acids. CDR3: CASSQGTQADGYTF. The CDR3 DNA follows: TGTGCCAGCAGCCAAGGTACGCAGGCCGACGGCTACACCTTC.

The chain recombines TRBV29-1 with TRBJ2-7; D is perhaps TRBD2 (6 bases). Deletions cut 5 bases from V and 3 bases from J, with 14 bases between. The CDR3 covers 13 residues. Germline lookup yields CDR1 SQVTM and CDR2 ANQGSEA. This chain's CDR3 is CSVRRRGNYEQYF. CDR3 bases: TGCAGCGTTAGAAGGAGGGGCAACTACGAGCAGTACTTC.

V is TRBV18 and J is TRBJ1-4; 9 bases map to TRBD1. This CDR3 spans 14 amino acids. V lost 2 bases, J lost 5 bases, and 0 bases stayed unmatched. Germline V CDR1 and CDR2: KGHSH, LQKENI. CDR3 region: CASSPGQGNEKLFF. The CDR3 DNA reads TGTGCCAGCTCACCAGGACAGGGGAATGAAAAACTGTTTTTT.

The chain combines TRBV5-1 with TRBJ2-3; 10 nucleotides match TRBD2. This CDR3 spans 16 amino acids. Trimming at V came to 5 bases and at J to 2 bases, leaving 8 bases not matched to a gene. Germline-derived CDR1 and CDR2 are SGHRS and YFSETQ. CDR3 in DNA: TGCGCCAGCAGACACGGACTAGCGGATCTCACAGATACGCAGTATTTT. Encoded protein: CASRHGLADLTDTQYF.

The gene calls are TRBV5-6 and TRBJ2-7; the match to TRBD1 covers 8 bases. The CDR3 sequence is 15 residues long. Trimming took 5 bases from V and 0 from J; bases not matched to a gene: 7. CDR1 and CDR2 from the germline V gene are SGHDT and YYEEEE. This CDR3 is CASSWTGPLSYEQYF. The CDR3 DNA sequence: TGTGCCAGCAGTTGGACAGGGCCCCTCTCCTACGAGCAGTACTTC.

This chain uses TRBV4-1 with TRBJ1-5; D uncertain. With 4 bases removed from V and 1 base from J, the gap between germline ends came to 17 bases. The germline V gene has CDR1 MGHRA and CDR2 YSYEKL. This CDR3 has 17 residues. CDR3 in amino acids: CASSRVPGKASNQPQHF. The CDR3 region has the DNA TGCGCCAGCAGCCGGGTCCCGGGGAAGGCAAGCAATCAGCCCCAGCATTTT.

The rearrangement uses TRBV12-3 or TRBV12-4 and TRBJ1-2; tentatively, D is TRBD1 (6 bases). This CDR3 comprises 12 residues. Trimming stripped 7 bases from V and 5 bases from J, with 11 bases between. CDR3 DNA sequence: TGTGCCAGCACCGCAGGGGTATATGGCTACACCTTC. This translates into CASTAGVYGYTF.

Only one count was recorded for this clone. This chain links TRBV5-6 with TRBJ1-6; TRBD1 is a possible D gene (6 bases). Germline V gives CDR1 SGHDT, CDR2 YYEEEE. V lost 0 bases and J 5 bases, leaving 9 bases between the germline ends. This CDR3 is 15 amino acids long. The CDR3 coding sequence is TGTGCCAGCAGCTTGGTTGACAGGAATAATTCACCCCTCCACTTT. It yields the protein CASSLVDRNNSPLHF. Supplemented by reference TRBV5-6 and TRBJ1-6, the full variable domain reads DAGVTQSPTHLIKTRGQQVTLRCSPKSGHDTVSWYQQALGQGPQFIFQYYEEEERQRGNFPDRFSGHQFPNYSSELNVNALLLGDSALYLCASSLVDRNNSPLHFGNGTRLTVT.

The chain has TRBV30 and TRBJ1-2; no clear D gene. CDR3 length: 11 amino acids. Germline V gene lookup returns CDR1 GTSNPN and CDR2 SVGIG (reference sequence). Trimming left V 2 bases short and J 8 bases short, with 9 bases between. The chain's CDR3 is CAWSQSRGYTF. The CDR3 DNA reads TGTGCCTGGAGTCAATCGCGGGGCTACACCTTC.

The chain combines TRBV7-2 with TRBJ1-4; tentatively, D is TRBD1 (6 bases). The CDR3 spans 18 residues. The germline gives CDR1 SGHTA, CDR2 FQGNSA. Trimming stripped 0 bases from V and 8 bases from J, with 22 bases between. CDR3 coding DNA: TGTGCCAGCAGCTTAGCACGCCCAGCAGTGGGGGCTGGAGAAAAACTGTTTTTT. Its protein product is CASSLARPAVGAGEKLFF.

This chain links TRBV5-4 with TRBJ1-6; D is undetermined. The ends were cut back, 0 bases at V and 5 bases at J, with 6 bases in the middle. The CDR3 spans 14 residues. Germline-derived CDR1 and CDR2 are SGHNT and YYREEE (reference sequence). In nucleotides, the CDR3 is TGTGCCAGCAGCTTGGGAGGAAATAATTCACCCCTCCACTTT. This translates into CASSLGGNNSPLHF.

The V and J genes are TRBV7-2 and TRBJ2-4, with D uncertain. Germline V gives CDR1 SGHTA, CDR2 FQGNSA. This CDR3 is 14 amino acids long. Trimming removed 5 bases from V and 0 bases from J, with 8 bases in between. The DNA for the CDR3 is TGTGCCAGCAGCCCCACCAGAGCCAAAAACATTCAGTACTTC. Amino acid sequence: CASSPTRAKNIQYF.

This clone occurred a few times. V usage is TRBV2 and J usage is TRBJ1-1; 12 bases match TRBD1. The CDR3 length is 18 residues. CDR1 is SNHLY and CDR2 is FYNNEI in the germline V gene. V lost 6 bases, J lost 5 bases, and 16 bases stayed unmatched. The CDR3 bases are TGTGCCAGCAGAAGGGACAGGGGGCTAAGGGGCTACGAAACTGAAGCTTTCTTT. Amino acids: CASRRDRGLRGYETEAFF. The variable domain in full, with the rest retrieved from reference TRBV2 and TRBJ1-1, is EPEVTQTPSHQVTQMGQEVILRCVPISNHLYFYWYRQILGQKVEFLVSFYNNEISEKSEIFDDQFSVERPDGSNFTLKIRSTKLEDSAMYFCASRRDRGLRGYETEAFFGQGTRLTVV.

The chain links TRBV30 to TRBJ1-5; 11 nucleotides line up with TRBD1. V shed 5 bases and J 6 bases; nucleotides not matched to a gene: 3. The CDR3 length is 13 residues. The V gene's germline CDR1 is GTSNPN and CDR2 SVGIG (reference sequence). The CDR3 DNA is TGTGCCTGGGCGGACAGGGGGCTTCAGCCCCAGCATTTT. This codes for CAWADRGLQPQHF. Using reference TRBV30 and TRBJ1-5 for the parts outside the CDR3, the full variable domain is SQTIHQWPATLVQPVGSPLSLECTVEGTSNPNLYWYRQAAGRGLQLLFYSVGIGQISSEVPQNLSASRPQDRQFILSSKKLLLSDSGFYLCAWADRGLQPQHFGDGTRLSIL.

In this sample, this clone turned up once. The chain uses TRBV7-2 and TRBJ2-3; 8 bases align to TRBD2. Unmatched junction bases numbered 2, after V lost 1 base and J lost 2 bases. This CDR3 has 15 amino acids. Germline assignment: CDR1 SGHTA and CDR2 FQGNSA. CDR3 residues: CASSLGLAHTDTQYF. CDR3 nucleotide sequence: TGTGCCAGCAGCTTAGGACTAGCGCACACAGATACGCAGTATTTT.